The 14 T cell receptor beta chains given below trace back to one sample, sequenced in a study of blood T cell repertoires in COVID-19. Produced via immunoSEQ multiplex PCR; TCRdb's table is partial and in-frame only. The sample yields about 230,000 clones, around 83% seen once. The sample consisted of peripheral blood. The source of these receptors is a woman in her thirties or forties who had recovered from COVID-19.

This clone was observed once. The V and J genes are TRBV6-5 and TRBJ2-7; D might be TRBD2 (5 bases). The germline gives CDR1 MNHEY, CDR2 SVGAGI. CDR3 length: 13 residues. V lost 10 bases and J 3 bases, leaving 16 bases between the germline ends. The DNA for the CDR3 is TGTGCCACCCAGCGAAGCGGTTACTACGAGCAGTACTTC. Translating gives CATQRSGYYEQYF.

The chain carries TRBV14 and TRBJ2-7; weak D call: TRBD1 (6 bases). Germline CDR1 and CDR2: SGHDN and FVKESK. Deletions cut 4 bases from V and 2 bases from J, with 21 bases between. The CDR3 is 17 amino acids. CDR3 loop: CASSPHGYRDKAYEQYF. In DNA form, the CDR3 reads TGTGCCAGCAGCCCACACGGTTACCGGGACAAAGCCTACGAGCAGTACTTC.

This clone has a single count. The chain couples TRBV2 to TRBJ2-3; 10 bases fit TRBD1. This CDR3 is 15 amino acids long. CDR1 and CDR2 from the germline V gene are SNHLY and FYNNEI. V lost 3 bases and J lost 3; bases outside the gene matches: 3. CDR3 nucleotide sequence: TGTGCCAGCAGTGATGGGACAGGGGCGACAGATACGCAGTATTTT. Residues: CASSDGTGATDTQYF.

V is TRBV7-9 and J is TRBJ2-7, with 10 bases that match TRBD2. V lost 4 bases and J lost 5; bases outside the gene matches: 20. The length of the CDR3 is 19 residues. CDR1 is SEHNR and CDR2 is FQNEAQ in the germline V gene (reference sequence). The chain's CDR3 is CASSSLSGGAFSSAHEQYF. The CDR3 region has the DNA TGTGCCAGCAGCTCCCTAAGCGGGGGGGCCTTTTCCAGTGCGCACGAGCAGTACTTC.

The chain has TRBV28 and TRBJ1-1; 8 bases map to TRBD1. This CDR3 spans 17 amino acids. Germline V gene lookup returns CDR1 MDHEN and CDR2 SYDVKM. Trimming cost V 3 bases and J 3 bases; bases outside gene matches: 12. The CDR3 DNA reads as TGTGCCAGCAGTTTGCTCGGCGCGCAGGGGGCGTACACTGAAGCTTTCTTT. Residues: CASSLLGAQGAYTEAFF.

The chain couples TRBV19 to TRBJ1-5; D is unresolved. This CDR3 has 15 residues. V was trimmed by 6 bases and J by 0 bases, leaving 12 bases between them. The germline V gene has CDR1 LNHDA and CDR2 SQIVND (reference sequence). The CDR3 region has the DNA TGTGCCAGTAGGGACCGGGGTTATAGCAATCAGCCCCAGCATTTT. Translation gives CASRDRGYSNQPQHF.

The V call is TRBV11-3, the J call TRBJ2-7; maybe TRBD1 (5 bases). The CDR3 has 15 amino acids. CDR1 and CDR2 (germline): SGHNT, YENEEA. Deletions cut 5 bases from V and 1 base from J, with 15 bases between. This CDR3 is CASSRTLQVSYEQYF. CDR3 nucleotide sequence: TGTGCCAGCAGCCGAACCCTACAGGTTTCCTACGAGCAGTACTTC.

The chain combines TRBV7-2 with TRBJ2-2; 8 bases are shared with TRBD1. Germline CDR1 is SGHTA and CDR2 is FQGNSA. V lost 3 bases and J lost 4; bases outside the gene matches: 13. This CDR3 comprises 18 residues. CDR3 protein: CASSFPLVGQGRTGELFF. The CDR3 DNA follows: TGTGCCAGCAGCTTTCCCTTGGTCGGACAGGGACGCACCGGGGAGCTGTTTTTT.

This clone was seen a few times. The chain employs TRBV5-1 and TRBJ1-4; TRBD1 agrees at 10 bases. The CDR3 runs to 14 residues. Looked up from germline, CDR1 is SGHRS and CDR2 is YFSETQ. J gave up 8 bases and V 3 bases, and 4 bases lay outside the gene matches. The CDR3 loop reads CASSWTGGGEKLFF. The CDR3 DNA follows: TGCGCCAGCAGCTGGACAGGGGGAGGGGAAAAACTGTTTTTT.

This clone is a singleton in its sample. This chain connects TRBV2 to TRBJ1-3; TRBD1 aligns across 7 bases. The V gene's germline CDR1 is SNHLY and CDR2 FYNNEI. CDR3 length equals 13 residues. The ends lost 7 bases at V and 3 bases at J; junction bases unmatched: 3. DNA of the CDR3: TGTGCCAGCACACGGGACAGTGGAAACACCATATATTTT. Protein: CASTRDSGNTIYF.

This clone was counted once. CDR3 in amino acids: CASRSTEWMEQYF. The DNA for the CDR3 is TGTGCCAGTAGATCAACAGAATGGATGGAGCAGTATTTT. V is TRBV19 and J is TRBJ2-3; D gene unclear. The CDR3 has 13 amino acids. CDR1 is LNHDA and CDR2 is SQIVND in the germline V gene (reference sequence). V dropped 6 bases and J dropped 11 bases, with 18 bases sitting between them. The variable domain in full, completed from reference TRBV19 and TRBJ2-3, reads DGGITQSPKYLFRKEGQNVTLSCEQNLNHDAMYWYRQDPGQGLRLIYYSQIVNDFQKGDIAEGYSVSREKKESFPLTVTSAQKNPTAFYLCASRSTEWMEQYFGPGTRLTVL.

In its sample, this clone was seen once. The rearrangement links TRBV13 to TRBJ2-5, with D perhaps TRBD1 (6 bases). Trimming removed 3 bases from V and 5 bases from J, with 13 bases in between. CDR3 length: 14 amino acids. Germline CDR1 and CDR2: PRHDT and FYEKMQ (reference sequence). CDR3 sequence reads: CASSFSGVLETQYF. CDR3 nucleotides: TGTGCCAGCAGCTTTTCAGGGGTCCTGGAGACCCAGTACTTC.

The chain is built from TRBV5-6 and TRBJ1-6; no clear D gene. V was trimmed by 3 bases and J by 6 bases, leaving 10 bases between them. From germline, CDR1 is SGHDT and CDR2 YYEEEE. The CDR3 totals 14 residues. CDR3 amino acids: CASSSKTSNSPLHF. The CDR3 DNA reads TGTGCCAGCAGCTCCAAGACTAGTAATTCACCCCTCCACTTT.

The J gene is TRBJ2-5, the V gene TRBV6-1; TRBD1 agrees at 7 bases. CDR3 size: 16 residues. The J segment lost 5 bases and the V segment lost 2 bases, leaving 11 bases of the junction unmatched. CDR1 is MNHNS and CDR2 is SASEGT in the germline V gene. CDR3 loop: CASSEPQGGPRETQYF. The CDR3 coding sequence is TGTGCCAGCAGTGAACCGCAAGGGGGCCCAAGGGAGACCCAGTACTTC.